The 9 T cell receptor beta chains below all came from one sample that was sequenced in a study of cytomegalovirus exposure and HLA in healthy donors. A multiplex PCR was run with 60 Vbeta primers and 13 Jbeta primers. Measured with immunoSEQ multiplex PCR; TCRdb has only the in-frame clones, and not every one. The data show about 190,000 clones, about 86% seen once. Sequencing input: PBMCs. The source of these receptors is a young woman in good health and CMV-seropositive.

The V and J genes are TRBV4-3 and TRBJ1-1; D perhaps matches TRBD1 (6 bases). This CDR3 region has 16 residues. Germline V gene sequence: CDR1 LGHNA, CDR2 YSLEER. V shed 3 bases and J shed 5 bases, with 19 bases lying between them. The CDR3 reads CASSQEPNRAGTEAFF. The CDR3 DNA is TGCGCCAGCAGCCAGGAACCCAACAGGGCCGGAACTGAAGCTTTCTTT.

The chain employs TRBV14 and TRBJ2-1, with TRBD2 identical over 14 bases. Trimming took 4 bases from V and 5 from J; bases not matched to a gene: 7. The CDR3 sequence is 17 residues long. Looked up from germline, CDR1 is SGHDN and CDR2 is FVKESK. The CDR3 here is CASSPYRLAGGHNEQFF. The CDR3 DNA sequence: TGTGCCAGCAGCCCTTACCGACTAGCGGGGGGGCACAATGAGCAGTTCTTC.

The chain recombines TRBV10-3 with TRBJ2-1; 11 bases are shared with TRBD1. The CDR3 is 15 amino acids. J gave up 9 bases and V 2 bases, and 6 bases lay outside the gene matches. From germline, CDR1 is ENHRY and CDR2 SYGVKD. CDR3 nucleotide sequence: TGTGCCATCAGTGAGCTGGACAGGGGGCTAAGTGAGCAGTTCTTC. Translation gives CAISELDRGLSEQFF.

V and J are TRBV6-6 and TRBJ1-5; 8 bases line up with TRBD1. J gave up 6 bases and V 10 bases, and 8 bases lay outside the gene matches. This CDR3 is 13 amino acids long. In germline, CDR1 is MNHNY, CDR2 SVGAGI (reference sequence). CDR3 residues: CATADRGGQPQHF. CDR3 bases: TGTGCCACCGCAGACAGGGGAGGTCAGCCCCAGCATTTT.

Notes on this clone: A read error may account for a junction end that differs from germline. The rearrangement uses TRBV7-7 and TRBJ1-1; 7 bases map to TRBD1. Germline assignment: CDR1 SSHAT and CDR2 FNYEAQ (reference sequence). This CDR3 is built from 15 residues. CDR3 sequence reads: CASSLATGVNTEAFF. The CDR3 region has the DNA TGTGCTAGCAGCTTAGCCACAGGGGTGAACACTGAAGCTTTCTTT.

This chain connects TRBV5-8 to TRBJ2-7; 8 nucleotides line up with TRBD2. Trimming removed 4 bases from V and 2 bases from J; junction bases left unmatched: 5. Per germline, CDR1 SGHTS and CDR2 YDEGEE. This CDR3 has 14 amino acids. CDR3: CASSTGREPYEQYV. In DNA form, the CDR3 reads TGTGCCAGCAGCACCGGGAGGGAACCCTACGAGCAGTACGTC.

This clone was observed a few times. The CDR3 nucleotides are TGTGCCAGCAGCCAATCAGGGGGGGGGACAGGGGTCAATGGCTACACCTTC. This codes for CASSQSGGGTGVNGYTF. The chain links TRBV7-8 to TRBJ1-2, with TRBD1 matching 10 bases. V was clipped by 5 bases and J by 6 bases; unmatched bases: 15. This CDR3 has 17 amino acids. CDR1 and CDR2 from the germline V gene are SGHVS and FQNEAQ.

The CDR3 DNA reads TGCGCCAGCAGAACCGGGACAGGGAACACTGAAGCTTTCTTT. It codes for CASRTGTGNTEAFF. The chain uses TRBV5-1 and TRBJ1-1; 8 bases are a match to TRBD1. The CDR3 contains 14 residues. J gave up 1 base and V 5 bases, and 4 bases lay outside the gene matches. Germline V gene sequence: CDR1 SGHRS, CDR2 YFSETQ.

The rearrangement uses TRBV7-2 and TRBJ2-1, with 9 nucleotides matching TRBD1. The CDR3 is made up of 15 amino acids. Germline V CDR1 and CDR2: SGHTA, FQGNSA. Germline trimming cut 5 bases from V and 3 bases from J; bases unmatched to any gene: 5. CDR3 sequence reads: CASSAGTGSYNEQFF. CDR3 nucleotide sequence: TGTGCCAGCAGCGCCGGGACAGGGAGCTACAATGAGCAGTTCTTC.